This entry lists 15 T cell receptor beta chains sequenced from one sample in a study of T cell clonotyping in hematopoietic cell transplantation. Profiling relied on immunoSEQ multiplex PCR, and the TCRdb table lists in-frame clones only, not all of them. Of some 30,000 clones listed, 60% to 85% are singletons. Regarding time point: recipient sample about 28 days before transplant, after cytoreduction. The sample here was peripheral blood mononuclear cells, taken before stem cell transplant. Receptor source: a woman aged 30 to 39 with chronic myeloid leukemia. Some clones in this sample may be carry-over from other donors' samples.

V is TRBV30 and J is TRBJ2-3; a possible D gene is TRBD2 (5 bases). The CDR3 extends over 11 amino acids. V dropped 0 bases and J dropped 11 bases, with 9 bases sitting between them. Germline loops: CDR1 GTSNPN, CDR2 SVGIG (reference sequence). As DNA, the CDR3 is TGTGCCTGGAGTGTTTCACTAGGGCAGTATTTT. It is translated as CAWSVSLGQYF.

This clone was seen a handful of times. The rearrangement uses TRBV7-9 and TRBJ2-3, with D unclear. The CDR3 length is 14 residues. Germline CDR1 SEHNR, CDR2 FQNEAQ (reference sequence). Trimming pared 4 bases from V and 2 bases from J, leaving 10 bases between. CDR3 amino acids: CASSYGRNTDTQYF. Written as DNA, the CDR3 is TGTGCCAGCAGCTATGGACGCAACACAGATACGCAGTATTTT. The whole variable domain, filled in from reference TRBV7-9 and TRBJ2-3, reads DTGVSQNPRHKITKRGQNVTFRCDPISEHNRLYWYRQTLGQGPEFLTYFQNEAQLEKSRLLSDRFSAERPKGSFSTLEIQRTEQGDSAMYLCASSYGRNTDTQYFGPGTRLTVL.

This clone was found once. The chain recombines TRBV5-1 with TRBJ2-5; 10 bases line up with TRBD1. V shed 3 bases and J 5 bases; nucleotides not matched to a gene: 7. CDR3 length: 15 residues. The germline V gene has CDR1 SGHRS and CDR2 YFSETQ. Written as DNA, the CDR3 is TGCGCCAGCAGCTGGACAGGGGGAATGGGGGAGACCCAGTACTTC. Protein: CASSWTGGMGETQYF.

This clone has a handful of counts. V gene TRBV10-3 combines with J gene TRBJ1-2; D perhaps matches TRBD1 (6 bases). Germline CDR1 ENHRY, CDR2 SYGVKD. The CDR3 contains 15 residues. V was clipped by 7 bases and J by 4 bases, with 19 bases between them. CDR3 DNA sequence: TGTGCCATCATGAAACAGGGAGAGAATTTCTATGGCTACACCTTC. Amino acid sequence: CAIMKQGENFYGYTF.

The V call is TRBV9, the J call TRBJ2-1; the match to TRBD2 covers 9 bases. CDR3 length: 15 residues. Germline V gives CDR1 SGDLS, CDR2 YYNGEE. V gave up 3 bases and J gave up 7 bases; unmatched junction bases: 8. CDR3 sequence (DNA): TGTGCCAGCAGCGCCAAGAGCGGGGGGTATAATGAGCAGTTCTTC. This encodes CASSAKSGGYNEQFF.

J is TRBJ1-1 and V is TRBV30, with D unresolved. There are 12 residues in the CDR3. Germline values: CDR1 GTSNPN, CDR2 SVGIG (reference sequence). The CDR3 loop is CACGEARGEAFF. In nucleotides, the CDR3 is TGTGCTTGTGGGGAAGCCCGTGGTGAAGCTTTCTTT.

V is TRBV29-1 and J is TRBJ1-1; 11 bases match TRBD1. CDR3 size: 13 residues. Losses at the gene ends were 7 bases for V and 6 bases for J; bases not matched to a gene: 7. The germline V gene has CDR1 SQVTM and CDR2 ANQGSEA. CDR3 nucleotide sequence: TGCAGCGCCCAGGGACAGGGGGTTGCTGAAGCTTTCTTT. It encodes CSAQGQGVAEAFF.

The chain uses TRBV5-6 and TRBJ2-7, with D possibly being TRBD2 (6 bases). Trimming took off 3 bases at V and 5 bases at J, with 9 bases between the two ends. CDR1 is SGHDT and CDR2 is YYEEEE in the germline V gene. The CDR3 has 12 residues. The CDR3 protein is CASSWGVDEQYV. CDR3 sequence (DNA): TGTGCCAGCAGCTGGGGGGTGGACGAGCAGTACGTC.

The chain combines TRBV7-3 with TRBJ1-6; D is ambiguous. Germline assignment: CDR1 SGHTA and CDR2 FQGTGA. V gave up 3 bases and J gave up 7 bases, with 10 bases separating them. The CDR3 is 14 amino acids. The CDR3 loop reads CASSLGIPNSPLHF. The CDR3 DNA reads TGTGCCAGCAGCTTGGGGATCCCCAATTCACCCCTCCACTTT.

The chain links TRBV19 to TRBJ1-2; 9 nucleotides match TRBD1. This CDR3 is built from 13 residues. After removal of 6 bases from V and 8 bases from J, the junction contained 7 bases not matched to a gene. Germline V gene lookup returns CDR1 LNHDA and CDR2 SQIVND (reference sequence). The DNA for the CDR3 is TGTGCCAGTAGCGGGACAGGGACGGGGGGCTACACCTTC. As protein: CASSGTGTGGYTF.

The sample holds a few counts of this clone. This sequence joins TRBV7-9 and TRBJ2-2; 9 positions match TRBD1. CDR1 is SEHNR and CDR2 is FQNEAQ in the germline V gene (reference sequence). V lost 3 bases, J lost 5 bases, and 7 bases stayed unmatched. The CDR3 runs 16 residues. The CDR3 coding sequence is TGTGCCAGCAGCTTTACAGGGGGCGCGGGGACCGGGGAGCTGTTTTTT. It yields the protein CASSFTGGAGTGELFF.

The gene calls are TRBV5-6 and TRBJ2-5; D not resolved. Trimming pared 2 bases from V and 4 bases from J, leaving 18 bases between. Germline CDR1 SGHDT, CDR2 YYEEEE. This CDR3 is 16 amino acids long. The CDR3 DNA reads TGTGCCAGCAGCTTTCTGGGCCGCCCAGATGGAGAGACCCAGTACTTC. Amino acid sequence: CASSFLGRPDGETQYF.

The chain recombines TRBV30 with TRBJ2-1, with D maybe TRBD1 (5 bases). The germline V gene has CDR1 GTSNPN and CDR2 SVGIG (reference sequence). The CDR3 totals 14 residues. V lost 5 bases and J lost 0, with 11 bases in between. DNA of the CDR3: TGTGCCTGGGAAGGGGAAAGCTCCTACAATGAGCAGTTCTTC. It is translated as CAWEGESSYNEQFF.

The CDR3 is CAWSSGGSLYLYQFF. The CDR3, as DNA: TGTGCCTGGAGTAGTGGGGGTTCCCTATATTTATACCAGTTCTTC. The genes are TRBV30 and TRBJ2-1; D tentatively reads TRBD1 or TRBD2 (5 bases each). This CDR3 is built from 15 residues. From germline, CDR1 is GTSNPN and CDR2 SVGIG (reference sequence). The V gene lost 2 bases and the J gene lost 13 bases, with 24 bases spanning the gap.

The chain combines TRBV20-1 with TRBJ1-3; D is uncertain. CDR3 length: 11 amino acids. The V end lost 6 bases, the J end lost 1 base, and 4 bases lay between the germline ends. Germline assignment: CDR1 DFQATT and CDR2 SNEGSKA (reference sequence). In DNA form, the CDR3 reads TGCAGTGCCGCGTCTGGAAACACCATATATTTT. Its protein product is CSAASGNTIYF.